This entry describes one TCR beta chain. The germline V gene encodes CDR1 SNHLY and CDR2 FYNNEI. The CDR3 is made up of 14 amino acids. V dropped 6 bases and J dropped 10; count of bases not matched to a gene: 7. This specimen comes from a study of blood T cell repertoires in COVID-19. Clones were read by immunoSEQ multiplex PCR, and TCRdb kept only the in-frame ones, dropping some. The table lists approximately 350,000 clones, more than 80% of them singletons, with about 1% in the top ten. J is TRBJ1-6 and V is TRBV2; TRBD1 matches 9 bases. Sequenced: PBMCs or T cells enriched from blood (not recorded which). The TCR was taken from a man between 18 and 35 years old who had recovered from COVID-19. The CDR3 region has the DNA TGTGCCAGCAGAGTCGGACAGGGGCAATCACCCCTCCACTTT. It yields the protein CASRVGQGQSPLHF.